Described below is a single T cell receptor beta chain sequence and its context. This sample is part of a study of neoadjuvant anti-PD-1 for oral cavity cancer. The CDR3 extends over 14 amino acids. Trimming pared 6 bases from V and 0 bases from J, leaving 9 bases between. Per germline, CDR1 MNHEY and CDR2 SVGAGI. Noted time point: after neoadjuvant nivolumab, at surgical resection. These oral cavity squamous cell carcinomas were HPV-negative and locally advanced. Blood cells were analyzed directly, without culture or expansion. Sequencing was performed with immunoSEQ multiplex PCR; in TCRdb, only in-frame clones are kept and a portion is missing. In the table there are more than 8,500 clones, 50% to 70% of which are singletons.

The V call is TRBV6-5, the J call TRBJ1-5; D gene uncertain. This TCR was sampled from a person aged 35-80 years with oral cavity squamous cell carcinoma. Sequencing used PBMCs, obtained after nivolumab (anti-PD-1) treatment. In nucleotides, the CDR3 is TGTGCCAGCAGGCGCGGTTATAGCAATCAGCCCCAGCATTTT. Protein: CASRRGYSNQPQHF.